The next 10 T cell receptor beta chains were all read from a single sample in a study of Graves' ophthalmopathy and Graves' hyperthyroidism. Amplified material comprised TCR beta CDR3 regions derived from RNA transcripts. HTBI primers were used in a first-round RT-PCR, which preceded a second-round multiplex PCR. TCRdb re-called the multiplex PCR reads through MiXCR, storing one row per CDR3 protein. The sample has under 350,000 distinct CDR3 sequences, under 20% seen once. The sample comprised peripheral blood. These receptors came from an adult man with Graves' ophthalmopathy.

This clonotype was observed at least ten times. This may arise from a read error, as a much more abundant clone is one base away. The rearrangement joins TRBV6-1 to TRBJ1-1, with 7 bases fitting TRBD1. Germline loops: CDR1 MNHNS, CDR2 SASEGT. This CDR3 has 12 amino acids. V gave up 6 bases and J gave up 4 bases; unmatched junction bases: 2. As DNA, the CDR3 is TGTGCCAGCAGGACAGGGTTCACTGAAGCTTTCTTT. It yields the protein CASRTGFTEAFF.

This clonotype came up a few times. The chain recombines TRBV6-1 with TRBJ2-7, with TRBD1 as a possible D gene (6 bases). This CDR3 spans 15 amino acids. The V gene lost 6 bases and the J gene lost 3 bases, with 18 bases spanning the gap. Germline-derived CDR1 and CDR2 are MNHNS and SASEGT. The CDR3 sequence: CASRNGQLFLYEQYF. The DNA of the CDR3 is TGTGCCAGCAGAAATGGACAGTTGTTCCTCTACGAGCAGTACTTC.

This clonotype was seen ten or more times. CDR3 amino acids: CASSLKSDGRWQETQYF. Written as DNA, the CDR3 is TGTGCCAGCAGCCTAAAAAGCGACGGGCGGTGGCAAGAGACCCAGTACTTC. The chain employs TRBV11-2 and TRBJ2-5; D not certain. Germline V gives CDR1 SGHAT, CDR2 FQNNGV. CDR3 length: 17 amino acids. Trimming stripped 5 bases from V and 2 bases from J, with 21 bases between.

The V gene is TRBV6-1, the J gene TRBJ2-7; 10 bases are a match to TRBD2. Unmatched junction bases numbered 7, after V lost 7 bases and J lost 4 bases. The CDR3 is 14 amino acids. Germline values: CDR1 MNHNS, CDR2 SASEGT. CDR3 sequence (DNA): TGTGCCAGCACCGCTAGCGGGAGTAGGTACGAGCAGTACTTC. It yields the protein CASTASGSRYEQYF.

This clonotype was counted many times. The chain uses TRBV7-2 and TRBJ1-2; TRBD1 aligns across 7 bases. The V gene's germline CDR1 is SGHTA and CDR2 FQGNSA. This CDR3 has 13 residues. J was trimmed by 7 bases and V by 5 bases; bases with no gene match: 7. The chain's CDR3 is CASSLGQHGGYTF. The DNA of the CDR3 is TGTGCCAGCAGCCTGGGACAGCATGGTGGCTACACCTTC.

This clonotype was seen many times. The rearrangement joins TRBV5-1 to TRBJ1-1; D perhaps matches TRBD1 (5 bases). V lost 3 bases, J lost 0 bases, and 12 bases lay in between. CDR3 length: 15 amino acids. Germline assignment: CDR1 SGHRS and CDR2 YFSETQ. The DNA for the CDR3 is TGCGCCAGCAGCTCAGCAGGGCTGATGAACACTGAAGCTTTCTTT. This translates into CASSSAGLMNTEAFF.

There are many counts of this clonotype. V gene TRBV29-1 combines with J gene TRBJ2-5; D unclear. From germline, CDR1 is SQVTM and CDR2 ANQGSEA. Trimming removed 0 bases at V and 1 base at J, with 9 bases between. This CDR3 region has 14 residues. This CDR3 is CSVEEPVVQETQYF. The CDR3 nucleotides read TGCAGCGTTGAAGAACCCGTAGTCCAAGAGACCCAGTACTTC. The variable domain in full, completed from reference TRBV29-1 and TRBJ2-5, reads SAVISQKPSRDICQRGTSLTIQCQVDSQVTMMFWYRQQPGQSLTLIATANQGSEATYESGFVIDKFPISRPNLTFSTLTVSNMSPEDSSIYLCSVEEPVVQETQYFGPGTRLLVL.

This clonotype has at least ten counts. The chain couples TRBV20-1 to TRBJ2-2; D remains unclear. Germline V gene lookup returns CDR1 DFQATT and CDR2 SNEGSKA (reference sequence). V was shortened by 0 bases and J by 7 bases, with 9 bases between the two germline ends. The CDR3 sequence is 13 residues long. Here the CDR3 reads CSARDAAGGELFF. In DNA, the CDR3 is TGCAGTGCTAGAGATGCGGCAGGCGGGGAGCTGTTTTTT.

This rearrangement joins TRBV15 to TRBJ2-7; the match to TRBD1 covers 10 bases. V was pared by 5 bases and J by 5 bases, with 9 bases of the junction left unmatched. CDR1 LNHNV and CDR2 YYDKDF come from the germline V gene (reference sequence). This CDR3 contains 15 residues. The CDR3: CATSWDRGGSDEQYF. The CDR3 nucleotides read TGTGCCACCAGCTGGGACAGGGGCGGATCGGACGAGCAGTACTTC.

V and J are TRBV6-5 and TRBJ1-1; D gene ambiguous. Germline CDR1 MNHEY, CDR2 SVGAGI. V was cut by 2 bases and J by 1 base, with 8 bases left in between. The CDR3 consists of 14 residues. The chain's CDR3 is CASSYDEENTEAFF. The CDR3 nucleotides read TGTGCCAGCAGTTACGACGAAGAGAACACTGAAGCTTTCTTT.